One sample yielded the 24 T cell receptor beta chains listed below, sequenced in a study of shared clonotypes between healthy human individuals. Sequencing used immunoSEQ multiplex PCR; TCRdb keeps in-frame clones, though not all of them. Of around 990,000 clones listed, about 80% are singletons. The sequenced sample was memory CD4+ T cells from PBMCs. Subset noted: CD45RA-negative fraction. These receptors all stem from a man between 18 and 29 years old in good health. Some clones in this sample may be carry-over from other donors' samples.

This sequence joins TRBV28 and TRBJ1-2; 10 bases align to TRBD1. This CDR3 is built from 11 residues. V shed 11 bases and J 8 bases; nucleotides not matched to a gene: 5. Germline V CDR1 and CDR2: MDHEN, SYDVKM. The CDR3 nucleotides read TGTGCCGTCCGGGACAGGGGCGGCTACACCTTC. Its protein product is CAVRDRGGYTF.

The CDR3 DNA reads as TGTGCCAGCAGGAAAGAACTGGGGGACAGGGGGCCGGTGGGAGCTTTCTTT. Its translation: CASRKELGDRGPVGAFF. V is TRBV27 and J is TRBJ1-1, with TRBD1 matching 12 bases. The germline V gene encodes CDR1 MNHEY and CDR2 SMNVEV (reference sequence). The CDR3 has 17 residues. Germline trimming cut 6 bases from V and 10 bases from J; bases unmatched to any gene: 18.

V and J are TRBV9 and TRBJ1-1; no clear D. Trimming removed 5 bases from V and 3 bases from J, with 11 bases in between. Germline assignment: CDR1 SGDLS and CDR2 YYNGEE. The CDR3 consists of 13 residues. CDR3 bases: TGTGCCAGCAGTAACACTCCGGACACTGAAGCTTTCTTT. This sequence encodes CASSNTPDTEAFF.

This clone showed up just once. The chain links TRBV2 to TRBJ1-6; D is uncertain. V lost 0 bases and J 8 bases, leaving 5 bases between the germline ends. CDR1 and CDR2 (germline): SNHLY, FYNNEI. The CDR3 extends over 13 amino acids. The CDR3 DNA reads TGTGCCAGCAGTGAAGCTAGGGATTCACCCCTCCACTTT. This sequence encodes CASSEARDSPLHF. Variable domain in full (rest from reference TRBV2 and TRBJ1-6): EPEVTQTPSHQVTQMGQEVILRCVPISNHLYFYWYRQILGQKVEFLVSFYNNEISEKSEIFDDQFSVERPDGSNFTLKIRSTKLEDSAMYFCASSEARDSPLHFGNGTRLTVT.

In regard to this clone: A read error may explain this, as a much larger clone is one base away. The same CDR3 also results from other DNA sequences found in this sample. The V gene is TRBV30, the J gene TRBJ2-7; D call uncertain. The V end lost 5 bases, the J end lost 3 bases, and 11 bases lay between the germline ends. Germline CDR1 and CDR2: GTSNPN and SVGIG (reference sequence). This CDR3 comprises 12 residues. The CDR3 region has the DNA TGTGCCTGGGGCCGACACCTCTACGAGCAGTACTTC. Its protein product is CAWGRHLYEQYF.

This clone was picked up a small number of times. This chain joins TRBV5-4 and TRBJ2-5; possibly TRBD1 for D (6 bases). The CDR3 loop spans 14 amino acids. Germline CDR1 is SGHNT and CDR2 is YYREEE (reference sequence). The germline V and J ends were trimmed by 4 bases and 5 bases, with 15 bases remaining between them. The DNA for the CDR3 is TGTGCCAGCAGCGCACAGGGAGCCGAGGAGACCCAGTACTTC. The encoded protein is CASSAQGAEETQYF. The variable domain in full, completed from reference TRBV5-4 and TRBJ2-5, reads ETGVTQSPTHLIKTRGQQVTLRCSSQSGHNTVSWYQQALGQGPQFIFQYYREEENGRGNFPPRFSGLQFPNYSSELNVNALELDDSALYLCASSAQGAEETQYFGPGTRLLVL.

J is TRBJ1-5 and V is TRBV7-9, with TRBD1 matching 12 bases. Germline V gene sequence: CDR1 SEHNR, CDR2 FQNEAQ (reference sequence). J lost 6 bases, V lost 3 bases, and 6 bases had no gene match. The CDR3 runs to 16 residues. In DNA, the CDR3 is TGTGCCAGCAGCTTCCTGGGACAGGGGGCGAGTCAGCCCCAGCATTTT. Its translation is CASSFLGQGASQPQHF.

The J gene is TRBJ1-1, the V gene TRBV27, with 7 bases identical to TRBD1. From germline, CDR1 is MNHEY and CDR2 SMNVEV (reference sequence). V trimming: 6 bases; J trimming: 4 bases; junction bases outside the gene matches: 8. CDR3 size: 14 residues. The CDR3 spells CASRRGQRSTEAFF. In nucleotides, the CDR3 is TGTGCCAGCAGGAGGGGGCAGAGGAGCACTGAAGCTTTCTTT.

The chain combines TRBV6-1 with TRBJ1-2; 10 bases are a match to TRBD1. The V gene's germline CDR1 is MNHNS and CDR2 SASEGT. Losses at the gene ends were 0 bases for V and 8 bases for J; bases not matched to a gene: 9. CDR3 length equals 16 residues. DNA of the CDR3: TGTGCCAGCAGTGAAGCGGTACCCGGGACAGGGGTCGGCTACACCTTC. Translated: CASSEAVPGTGVGYTF.

About this clone itself: Other DNA sequences of this sample code for an identical CDR3. This chain's CDR3 is CASSLGGGGNTEAFF. The CDR3 coding sequence is TGTGCCAGCAGCTTAGGTGGGGGGGGCAACACTGAAGCTTTCTTT. The J gene is TRBJ1-1, the V gene TRBV11-2; a possible D gene is TRBD1 (6 bases). Germline CDR1 SGHAT, CDR2 FQNNGV. V lost 1 base to trimming and J lost 2 bases, with 11 bases between them. The CDR3 is 15 residues long.

This clone was seen just once. The chain uses TRBV6-1 and TRBJ2-3, with 8 bases that match TRBD2. V was pared by 6 bases and J by 3 bases, with 5 bases of the junction left unmatched. Germline loops: CDR1 MNHNS, CDR2 SASEGT. The CDR3 runs to 14 residues. CDR3 in DNA: TGTGCCAGCAGCGGGACTAGAGGGACAGATACGCAGTATTTT. Translating gives CASSGTRGTDTQYF.

V usage is TRBV6-6 and J usage is TRBJ1-5; the match to TRBD1 covers 8 bases. Germline CDR1 MNHNY, CDR2 SVGAGI (reference sequence). The CDR3 has 14 residues. Unmatched junction bases numbered 8, after V lost 6 bases and J lost 7 bases. In DNA, the CDR3 is TGTGCCAGCAGGGCCGGACAGGGATCCCAGCCCCAGCATTTT. Translating it yields CASRAGQGSQPQHF.

This rearrangement joins TRBV28 to TRBJ2-1; D perhaps matches TRBD2 (5 bases). The V gene's germline CDR1 is MDHEN and CDR2 SYDVKM. V was cut by 1 base and J by 7 bases, with 17 bases left in between. The CDR3 is made up of 16 amino acids. The CDR3 sequence is CASSLFRLVSENEQFF. CDR3 DNA: TGTGCCAGCAGTTTATTTCGGTTGGTTAGCGAGAATGAGCAGTTCTTC.

The CDR3 reads CSVGNTSGNTIYF. The CDR3 nucleotides are TGCAGCGTCGGTAATACCTCTGGAAACACCATATATTTT. The rearrangement joins TRBV29-1 to TRBJ1-3; D gene uncertain. Trimming pared 6 bases from V and 0 bases from J, leaving 9 bases between. This CDR3 has 13 amino acids. CDR1 SQVTM and CDR2 ANQGSEA come from the germline V gene.

The chain has TRBV19 and TRBJ2-7; 7 bases line up with TRBD2. CDR1 LNHDA and CDR2 SQIVND come from the germline V gene (reference sequence). With 5 bases clipped from V and 4 bases from J, the junction kept 11 bases outside the gene matches. CDR3 length: 15 amino acids. CDR3 in amino acids: CASSSGGLGKYEQYF. In DNA, the CDR3 is TGTGCCAGTAGTTCGGGAGGCCTCGGTAAATACGAGCAGTACTTC. Using reference TRBV19 and TRBJ2-7 for the parts outside the CDR3, the full variable domain is DGGITQSPKYLFRKEGQNVTLSCEQNLNHDAMYWYRQDPGQGLRLIYYSQIVNDFQKGDIAEGYSVSREKKESFPLTVTSAQKNPTAFYLCASSSGGLGKYEQYFGPGTRLTVT.

This clone was observed a handful of times. This chain joins TRBV7-9 and TRBJ2-3, with 8 nucleotides matching TRBD1. Germline V gene data show CDR1 as SEHNR and CDR2 as FQNEAQ (reference sequence). The CDR3 is 14 residues long. V was pared by 4 bases and J by 3 bases, with 3 bases of the junction left unmatched. The CDR3 coding sequence is TGTGCCAGCAGCTCGCGGACAGGGACAGATACGCAGTATTTT. It translates to CASSSRTGTDTQYF.

This sequence joins TRBV5-4 and TRBJ2-1; 14 positions agree with TRBD2. Germline lookup yields CDR1 SGHNT and CDR2 YYREEE (reference sequence). The CDR3 is made up of 16 amino acids. With 4 bases clipped from V and 5 bases from J, the junction kept 5 bases outside the gene matches. The CDR3 spells CASSRGLAGGNNEQFF. The CDR3 nucleotides read TGTGCCAGCAGCCGAGGACTAGCGGGGGGAAACAATGAGCAGTTCTTC.

The sample holds a few counts of this clone. Other DNA sequences in the same sample also yield this CDR3. The V call is TRBV6-1, the J call TRBJ1-1; tentative D call: TRBD1 (5 bases). CDR3 size: 13 residues. From germline, CDR1 is MNHNS and CDR2 SASEGT. Trimming pared 4 bases from V and 1 base from J, leaving 7 bases between. In nucleotides, the CDR3 is TGTGCCAGCAGTGCACAGGCGAACACTGAAGCTTTCTTT. Its protein product is CASSAQANTEAFF.

The chain combines TRBV11-2 with TRBJ2-2; 8 positions agree with TRBD2. This CDR3 contains 18 residues. V dropped 5 bases and J dropped 1; count of bases not matched to a gene: 12. Germline V gene data show CDR1 as SGHAT and CDR2 as FQNNGV. The CDR3 loop is CASSRGGGREVNTGELFF. CDR3 coding DNA: TGTGCCAGCAGCCGCGGGGGAGGGCGGGAGGTGAACACCGGGGAGCTGTTTTTT.

In nucleotides, the CDR3 is TGTGCCAGCAGCTTACAGGGTAGTACTGGAAACACCATATATTTT. Encoded protein: CASSLQGSTGNTIYF. The rearrangement links TRBV7-2 to TRBJ1-3, with a tentative D call TRBD1 (5 bases). The CDR3 is made up of 15 amino acids. The germline V and J ends were trimmed by 2 bases and 2 bases, with 10 bases remaining between them. The germline V gene encodes CDR1 SGHTA and CDR2 FQGNSA.

The chain joins TRBV6-5 to TRBJ2-4, with a weak D call TRBD1 (5 bases). The V and J ends lost 6 bases and 3 bases respectively, with 15 bases between them. The CDR3 sequence is 15 residues long. Germline V CDR1 and CDR2: MNHEY, SVGAGI. Here the CDR3 reads CASRGRQMNKNIQYF. The CDR3 nucleotides are TGTGCCAGCAGGGGGCGGCAAATGAACAAAAACATTCAGTACTTC.

V gene TRBV28 combines with J gene TRBJ2-1; 9 bases line up with TRBD2. The CDR3 totals 17 residues. The junction had 12 bases not matched to a gene; V was cut back by 3 bases and J by 6 bases. Per germline, CDR1 MDHEN and CDR2 SYDVKM. The CDR3 DNA reads as TGTGCCAGCAGTTTGGGTCCGGCGGGAGGGCCGCGCAATGAGCAGTTCTTC. Its protein is CASSLGPAGGPRNEQFF.

The chain couples TRBV7-2 to TRBJ2-7; D may correspond to TRBD1 or TRBD2 (5 bases each). The V gene lost 4 bases and the J gene lost 7 bases, with 11 bases spanning the gap. The V gene's germline CDR1 is SGHTA and CDR2 FQGNSA. This CDR3 is 12 amino acids long. In DNA, the CDR3 is TGTGCCAGCAGCTCAGGGAGCGGTGAGCAGTACTTC. This translates into CASSSGSGEQYF.

V usage is TRBV7-3 and J usage is TRBJ2-3, with TRBD2 matching 11 bases. This CDR3 has 17 residues. V lost 5 bases to trimming and J lost 2 bases; unmatched junction nucleotides: 9. Germline CDR1 and CDR2: SGHTA and FQGTGA. As DNA, the CDR3 is TGTGCCAGCAGCCTCCTCCCGGGACTAGCGGTCACAGATACGCAGTATTTT. It encodes CASSLLPGLAVTDTQYF. Combining the CDR3 with reference TRBV7-3 and TRBJ2-3 gives the whole variable domain GAGVSQTPSNKVTEKGKYVELRCDPISGHTALYWYRQSLGQGPEFLIYFQGTGAADDSGLPNDRFFAVRPEGSVSTLKIQRTERGDSAVYLCASSLLPGLAVTDTQYFGPGTRLTVL.